A selection of T cell receptor beta chains follows, all from one sample in a study of blood T cell repertoires in COVID-19. Produced via immunoSEQ multiplex PCR; TCRdb's table is partial and in-frame only. The table has about 42,000 clones, approximately 88% seen once. The specimen sequenced was peripheral blood. These receptors were taken from a human donor in a cohort sampled during active COVID-19. Each CDR3 is given with its conserved first and last residue. Fields, in order: V gene, clone size, D gene, J gene, CDR3 protein, CDR3 DNA. The D gene is left open where the match is weak. Only part of the rows carry a size: once, few, many, or a class if the clone is expanded.

>TRBV7-6|.|TRBD2|TRBJ2-7
CASSPSSGGVYEQYF
TGTGCCAGCAGCCCATCTAGCGGGGGCGTCTACGAGCAGTACTTC
>TRBV6-5|.|.|TRBJ2-7
CASSQGFYEQYF
TGTGCCAGCAGTCAGGGGTTCTACGAGCAGTACTTC
>TRBV15|.|.|TRBJ1-2
CATSTGELRGGYTF
TGTGCCACCAGCACAGGCGAGCTAAGGGGTGGCTACACCTTC
>TRBV9|.|.|TRBJ1-5
CASSVGSGNQPQHF
TGTGCCAGCAGCGTAGGGTCAGGGAATCAGCCCCAGCATTTT
>TRBV12-5|.|TRBD1|TRBJ2-7
CASGARQGREQYF
TGTGCTAGTGGCGCCCGACAGGGCCGGGAGCAGTACTTC
>TRBV21-1|.|.|TRBJ1-2
CASSPLPGDGYTF
TGTGCCAGCAGCCCCTTACCGGGGGATGGCTACACCTTC
>TRBV7-2|once|.|TRBJ2-3
CASSLAHGDTDTQYF
TGTGCCAGCAGCTTAGCCCACGGTGATACTGATACGCAGTATTTT
>TRBV18|.|TRBD1|TRBJ1-2
CASSPQTGGDSGYTF
TGTGCCAGCTCACCACAGACAGGGGGAGACTCTGGCTACACCTTC
>TRBV7-9|.|.|TRBJ1-2
CASSLPAGYGYTF
TGTGCCAGCAGCTTACCCGCAGGGTATGGCTACACCTTC
>TRBV4-3|.|.|TRBJ1-1
CASSRRFAPGQRNTEAFF
TGCGCCAGCAGCCGACGATTCGCACCTGGACAGAGAAACACTGAAGCTTTCTTT
>TRBV19|.|TRBD1|TRBJ2-7
CASSMGTGAYEQYF
TGTGCCAGTAGTATGGGGACAGGAGCCTACGAGCAGTACTTC
>TRBV19|.|TRBD1|TRBJ1-2
CASSPRQGANNNYGYTF
TGTGCCAGTAGTCCCCGACAGGGGGCGAACAACAACTATGGCTACACCTTC
>TRBV19|.|TRBD1|TRBJ2-7
CASAGTGNSYEQYF
TGTGCCAGCGCCGGGACAGGGAACTCCTACGAGCAGTACTTC
>TRBV18|.|.|TRBJ2-7
CASSPVRGEQYF
TGTGCCAGCTCACCCGTCCGAGGGGAGCAGTACTTC
>TRBV7-9|.|TRBD1|TRBJ2-7
CASSPGTGAYEQYF
TGTGCCAGCAGCCCGGGGACAGGGGCGTACGAGCAGTACTTC
>TRBV6-6|.|.|TRBJ2-7
CASAPEGAEQYF
TGTGCCAGCGCTCCAGAGGGTGCGGAGCAGTACTTC
>TRBV20-1|.|TRBD1|TRBJ1-1
CSATGQLRAFF
TGCAGTGCCACGGGACAGCTGAGGGCTTTCTTT
>TRBV21-1|.|.|TRBJ1-1
CASSKDRDSHEAFF
TGTGCCAGCAGCAAAGATCGGGACTCCCATGAAGCTTTCTTT
>TRBV4-3|.|.|TRBJ1-1
CASSHQYPPRGTEAFF
TGCGCCAGCAGCCACCAATATCCCCCGCGGGGCACTGAAGCTTTCTTT
>TRBV6-6|.|.|TRBJ2-1
CASRLLGNEQFF
TGTGCCAGCAGGTTACTAGGAAATGAGCAGTTCTTC
>TRBV29-1|.|.|TRBJ1-1
CSVEDREAFF
TGCAGCGTTGAAGATCGTGAAGCTTTCTTT
>TRBV13|.|.|TRBJ1-2
CASRQRTAAPNYGYTF
TGTGCCAGCAGACAAAGGACAGCCGCTCCAAACTATGGCTACACCTTC
>TRBV2|.|.|TRBJ1-4
CASSAPREVATNEKLFF
TGTGCCAGCAGTGCTCCCCGGGAGGTTGCAACTAATGAAAAACTGTTTTTT
>TRBV11-2|few|.|TRBJ1-2
CASSLLKQGFFYGYTF
TGTGCCAGCAGCTTACTCAAACAGGGTTTTTTTTATGGCTACACCTTC
>TRBV19|.|TRBD1|TRBJ1-1
CASSISGQGNTEAFF
TGTGCCAGTAGTATTTCGGGACAGGGGAACACTGAAGCTTTCTTT
>TRBV5-1|.|.|TRBJ1-4
CASSLVASDEKLFF
TGCGCCAGCAGCTTGGTCGCATCGGATGAAAAACTGTTTTTT
>TRBV20-1|.|TRBD1|TRBJ1-1
CSASPGTGGNTEAFF
TGCAGTGCTAGTCCCGGGACAGGGGGCAACACTGAAGCTTTCTTT
>TRBV5-5|.|.|TRBJ2-3
CASSLPAGSTDTQYF
TGTGCCAGCAGCTTACCGGCAGGGAGCACAGATACGCAGTATTTT
>TRBV6-5|.|TRBD1|TRBJ1-4
CASSSAGQATNEKLFF
TGTGCCAGCAGTTCTGCGGGACAGGCAACTAATGAAAAACTGTTTTTT
>TRBV28|.|.|TRBJ1-5
CASSPLDRDNQPQHF
TGTGCCAGCAGTCCCCTTGACAGAGACAATCAGCCCCAGCATTTT
>TRBV2|.|.|TRBJ2-7
CASSREGVEQYF
TGTGCCAGCAGCCGAGAGGGGGTCGAGCAGTACTTC
>TRBV6-6|.|.|TRBJ1-6
CASSLDRSYNSPLHF
TGTGCCAGCAGCCTCGACAGGTCCTATAATTCACCCCTCCACTTT
>TRBV5-1|.|TRBD1|TRBJ2-7
CASSLKTGAFYEQYF
TGCGCCAGCAGCTTGAAAACAGGGGCATTCTACGAGCAGTACTTC
>TRBV19|.|.|TRBJ2-3
CASSQTMWTDTQYF
TGTGCCAGTAGTCAAACTATGTGGACAGATACGCAGTATTTT
>TRBV19|.|TRBD2|TRBJ2-1
CASMILAGGNEQFF
TGTGCCAGTATGATTCTAGCGGGGGGCAATGAGCAGTTCTTC
>TRBV5-6|once|.|TRBJ2-5
CASSLVAIEAQYF
TGTGCCAGCAGCTTGGTGGCGATTGAGGCCCAGTACTTC
>TRBV10-2|once|.|TRBJ1-5
CASRSKTATMPQHF
TGCGCCAGCAGGTCAAAGACAGCCACAATGCCCCAGCATTTT
>TRBV6-4|few|.|TRBJ1-1
CASRAEGLTNTEAFF
TGTGCCAGCAGAGCCGAGGGACTGACGAACACTGAAGCTTTCTTT
>TRBV6-2/TRBV6-3|.|.|TRBJ1-1
CASSRGTEAFF
TGTGCCAGCAGTCGGGGTACTGAAGCTTTCTTT
>TRBV27|.|.|TRBJ1-6
CASSSTVLSYNSPLHF
TGTGCCAGCAGTTCAACAGTTCTGTCCTATAATTCACCCCTCCACTTT
>TRBV24-1|.|TRBD1|TRBJ2-2
CATSDRQGTGELFF
TGTGCCACCAGTGATCGACAGGGTACCGGGGAGCTGTTTTTT
>TRBV19|.|.|TRBJ1-2
CASRQPGGLAYGYTF
TGTGCCAGTAGGCAACCGGGGGGCCTGGCCTATGGCTACACCTTC
>TRBV11-2|.|.|TRBJ1-4
CASSRTVYNSNEKLFF
TGTGCCAGCAGCCGGACAGTATATAATTCTAATGAAAAACTGTTTTTT
>TRBV9|.|.|TRBJ2-7
CASSVASGSEYEQYF
TGTGCCAGCAGCGTAGCTTCGGGTTCTGAGTACGAGCAGTACTTC
>TRBV18|.|TRBD1|TRBJ1-1
CASSPRQGALNTEAFF
TGTGCCAGCTCACCTAGACAGGGGGCTTTGAACACTGAAGCTTTCTTT
>TRBV7-9|.|TRBD1|TRBJ2-7
CASSLGQPPYEQYF
TGTGCCAGCAGCTTGGGACAGCCACCCTACGAGCAGTACTTC
>TRBV5-4|.|TRBD1|TRBJ1-2
CASSLSPRDRAGYTF
TGTGCCAGCAGCCTTAGTCCCCGGGACAGGGCGGGCTACACCTTC
>TRBV11-2|.|.|TRBJ1-5
CASSLEEDQPQHF
TGTGCCAGCAGCTTAGAAGAGGATCAGCCCCAGCATTTT
>TRBV12-3/TRBV12-4|.|.|TRBJ2-7
CASSAQGYEQYF
TGTGCCAGCTCCGCACAGGGATACGAGCAGTACTTC
>TRBV10-3|.|.|TRBJ1-2
CAISSSGTRDGYTF
TGTGCCATCAGTTCCTCCGGGACTAGAGATGGCTACACCTTC
>TRBV18|.|.|TRBJ1-1
CASSLGGGMNTEAFF
TGTGCCAGCTCACTAGGGGGTGGCATGAACACTGAAGCTTTCTTT
>TRBV6-5|.|.|TRBJ1-2
CASWNYSEDYGYTF
TGTGCCAGCTGGAACTATTCGGAAGACTATGGCTACACCTTC
>TRBV9|.|.|TRBJ1-2
CASSVEGIDGYTF
TGTGCCAGCAGCGTAGAGGGGATCGATGGCTACACCTTC